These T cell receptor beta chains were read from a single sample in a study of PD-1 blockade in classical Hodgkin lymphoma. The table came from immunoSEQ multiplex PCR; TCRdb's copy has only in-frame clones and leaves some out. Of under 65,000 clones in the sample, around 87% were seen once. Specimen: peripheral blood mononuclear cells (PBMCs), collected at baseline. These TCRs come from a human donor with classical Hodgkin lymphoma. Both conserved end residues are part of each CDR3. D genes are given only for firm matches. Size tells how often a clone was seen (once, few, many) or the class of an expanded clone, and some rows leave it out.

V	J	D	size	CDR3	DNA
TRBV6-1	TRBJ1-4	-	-	CASSGTGWEKLFF	TGTGCCAGCAGTGGGACGGGCTGGGAAAAACTGTTTTTT
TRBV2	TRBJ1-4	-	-	CASRSQGTTNEKLFF	TGTGCCAGCAGGTCGCAGGGAACAACTAATGAAAAACTGTTTTTT
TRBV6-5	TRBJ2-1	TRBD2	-	CASSYSAGDYNEQFF	TGTGCCAGCAGTTACTCGGCGGGGGATTACAATGAGCAGTTCTTC
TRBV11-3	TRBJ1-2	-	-	CASSWLDGNGYTF	TGTGCCAGCAGCTGGCTAGACGGAAATGGCTACACCTTC
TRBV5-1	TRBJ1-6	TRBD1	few	CASSPPGTGISPLHF	TGCGCCAGCAGCCCCCCCGGGACAGGTATTTCACCCCTCCACTTT
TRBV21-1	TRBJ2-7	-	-	CASSHGPSYEQYF	TGTGCCAGCAGCCACGGGCCCTCCTACGAGCAGTACTTC
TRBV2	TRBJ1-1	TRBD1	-	CASSEQGEKAFF	TGTGCCAGCTCTGAGCAGGGGGAGAAAGCTTTCTTT
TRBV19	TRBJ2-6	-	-	CASTPAGRSGANVLTF	TGTGCCAGTACGCCGGCGGGACGCTCTGGGGCCAACGTCCTGACTTTC
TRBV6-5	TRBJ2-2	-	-	CASSYSTGNTGELFF	TGTGCCAGCAGTTATTCCACAGGGAACACCGGGGAGCTGTTTTTT
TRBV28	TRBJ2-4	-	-	CASSLSVGNIQYF	TGTGCCAGCAGTTTATCGGTGGGGAACATTCAGTACTTC
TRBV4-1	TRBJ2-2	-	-	CASSQVGNTGELFF	TGCGCCAGCAGCCAAGTGGGGAACACCGGGGAGCTGTTTTTT
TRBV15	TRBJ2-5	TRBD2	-	CATSILTSGAQETQYF	TGTGCCACCAGCATACTGACTAGCGGGGCTCAAGAGACCCAGTACTTC
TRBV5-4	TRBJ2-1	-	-	CASSWGGSGAVYNEQFF	TGTGCCAGCAGCTGGGGGGGATCGGGGGCCGTCTACAATGAGCAGTTCTTC
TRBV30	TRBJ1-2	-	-	CAWRRSGGHTNYGYTF	TGTGCCTGGAGGCGGTCGGGGGGGCACACGAACTATGGCTACACCTTC
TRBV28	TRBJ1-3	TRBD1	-	CASSWDSSGNTIYF	TGTGCCAGCAGCTGGGACAGCAGTGGAAACACCATATATTTT
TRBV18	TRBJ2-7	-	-	CASSPPGPPYEQYF	TGTGCCAGCTCACCACCGGGTCCCCCATACGAGCAGTACTTC
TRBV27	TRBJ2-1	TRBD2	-	CASSLFLGLAGGLAEQFF	TGTGCCAGCAGTTTATTTCTGGGACTAGCGGGGGGGCTGGCTGAGCAGTTCTTC
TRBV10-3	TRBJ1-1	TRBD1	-	CAISDWTGGDEAFF	TGTGCCATCAGTGATTGGACAGGGGGGGATGAAGCTTTCTTT
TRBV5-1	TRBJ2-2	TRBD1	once	CASSLSTPDRGGRELFF	TGCGCCAGCAGCTTGAGTACGCCGGACAGGGGGGGACGGGAGCTGTTTTTT
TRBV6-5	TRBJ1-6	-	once	CASRVGTENSPLHF	TGTGCCAGCAGGGTCGGGACGGAGAATTCACCCCTCCACTTT
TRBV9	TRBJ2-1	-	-	CASSVAGGGKVGDNEQFF	TGTGCCAGCAGCGTAGCAGGCGGGGGCAAGGTTGGGGACAATGAGCAGTTCTTC
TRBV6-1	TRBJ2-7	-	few	CASSVKTKAYEQYF	TGTGCCAGCAGTGTGAAGACGAAGGCCTACGAGCAGTACTTC
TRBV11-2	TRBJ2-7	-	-	CASSLNSYEQYF	TGTGCCAGCAGCTTAAACTCCTACGAGCAGTACTTC
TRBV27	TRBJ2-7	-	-	CASWRSPYEQYF	TGTGCCAGCTGGAGGTCACCCTACGAGCAGTACTTC
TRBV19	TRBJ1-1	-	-	CASSIAGSIANTEAFF	TGTGCCAGTAGTATAGCGGGGAGCATTGCGAACACTGAAGCTTTCTTT
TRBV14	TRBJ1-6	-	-	CASSQAVGALHF	TGTGCCAGCAGCCAAGCGGTGGGGGCCCTCCACTTT
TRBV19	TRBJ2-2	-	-	CASLAGGVLFPGELFF	TGTGCCAGCCTCGCCGGCGGGGTTCTTTTTCCCGGGGAGCTGTTTTTT
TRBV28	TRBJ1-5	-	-	CASSFFGSNQPQHF	TGTGCCAGCAGTTTTTTCGGCAGCAATCAGCCCCAGCATTTT
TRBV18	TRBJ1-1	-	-	CASSPTANTEAFF	TGTGCCAGCTCACCAACGGCGAACACTGAAGCTTTCTTT
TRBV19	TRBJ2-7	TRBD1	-	CASSPGTGVTYEQYF	TGTGCCAGTAGTCCCGGGACAGGGGTGACCTACGAGCAGTACTTC
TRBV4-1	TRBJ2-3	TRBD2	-	CASSLGDAGGDTQYF	TGCGCCAGCAGCCTGGGGGACGCGGGGGGAGATACGCAGTATTTT
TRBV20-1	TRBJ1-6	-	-	CSARDLRALHF	TGCAGTGCTAGAGATCTGCGCGCCCTCCACTTT
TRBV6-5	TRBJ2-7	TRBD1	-	CASRGAGQGYEQYF	TGTGCCAGCAGGGGCGCGGGACAGGGTTACGAGCAGTACTTC
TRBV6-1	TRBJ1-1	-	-	CATKYGNTEAFF	TGTGCCACCAAATACGGGAACACTGAAGCTTTCTTT
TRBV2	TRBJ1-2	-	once	CASSYTMDGANGYTF	TGTGCCAGCAGTTATACCATGGACGGAGCTAATGGCTACACCTTC
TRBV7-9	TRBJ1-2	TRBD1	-	CASSLGDSLNYGYTF	TGTGCCAGCAGCTTAGGGGACAGCCTAAACTATGGCTACACCTTC
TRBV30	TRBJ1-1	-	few	CAGEGTGSEAFF	TGTGCCGGGGAAGGGACGGGGAGTGAAGCTTTCTTT
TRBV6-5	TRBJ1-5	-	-	CASSQGGQPQHF	TGTGCCAGCAGTCAGGGTGGACAGCCCCAGCATTTT
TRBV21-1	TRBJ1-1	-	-	CASSKDRVGLVNTEAFF	TGTGCCAGCAGCAAAGACCGTGTCGGACTCGTGAACACTGAAGCTTTCTTT
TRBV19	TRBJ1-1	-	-	CASSIWGNTEAFF	TGTGCCAGTAGTATTTGGGGGAACACTGAAGCTTTCTTT
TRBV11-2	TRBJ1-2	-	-	CASSFLEGHGYTF	TGTGCCAGCAGCTTCCTTGAGGGGCATGGCTACACCTTC
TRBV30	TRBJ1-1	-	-	CAWTRNTEAFF	TGTGCCTGGACCCGGAACACTGAAGCTTTCTTT
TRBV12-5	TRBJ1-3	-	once	CASGLVELAYTSGNTIYF	TGTGCTAGTGGTTTGGTCGAATTGGCCTACACCTCTGGAAACACCATATATTTT
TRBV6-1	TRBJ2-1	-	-	CASSETVPYNEQFF	TGTGCCAGCAGTGAAACGGTCCCTTACAATGAGCAGTTCTTC
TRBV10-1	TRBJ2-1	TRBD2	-	CASSEGRGAPNEQFF	TGCGCCAGCAGTGAAGGGCGGGGGGCTCCAAATGAGCAGTTCTTC